The 13 T cell receptor beta chains in this list originate from one sample, sequenced in a study of metastatic and nonmetastatic thyroid tumors. Treatment of any kind had been given to no patient before thyroid surgery. MiXCR was used by TCRdb to re-call the PCR reads. The table lists roughly 90,000 clones, 15% of them singletons. Specimen: blood. The receptors shown here come from a female donor with papillary thyroid cancer or a benign thyroid nodule (not recorded which). Some clones in this sample may be carry-over from other donors' samples.

With respect to this clone: A much larger clone differs from this one at a single base, so this may be a read error. The sample has other DNA sequences that encode this CDR3 too. The V and J genes are TRBV11-2 and TRBJ2-2, with D possibly TRBD2 on 6 matching bases. This CDR3 has 15 amino acids. Germline loops: CDR1 SGHAT, CDR2 FQNNGV. The CDR3 DNA reads as TGTGCAAGCAGAAAACCGGGACTGGCCACGGGGGAGCTGTTTTTT. Its protein is CASRKPGLATGELFF.

CDR3 in amino acids: CSATWTVEQYF. In nucleotides, the CDR3 is TGCAGTGCTACCTGGACCGTCGAGCAGTACTTC. The chain links TRBV20-1 to TRBJ2-7; D unclear. Per germline, CDR1 DFQATT and CDR2 SNEGSKA (reference sequence). V lost 4 bases, J lost 6 bases, and 10 bases lay in between. The CDR3 has 11 amino acids.

In DNA, the CDR3 is TGTGCCAGCAGCGTAGATGGTAGGTCCGGGGAGCTGTTTTTT. Its translation is CASSVDGRSGELFF. The chain links TRBV9 to TRBJ2-2; the D is unclear. Deletions cut 0 bases from V and 6 bases from J, with 9 bases between. The CDR3 is 14 residues long. Germline lookup yields CDR1 SGDLS and CDR2 YYNGEE.

With respect to this clone: A read error may be the cause here, since a much bigger clone is one base away. The chain employs TRBV20-1 and TRBJ2-2; possible D gene TRBD2, 5 bases. Looked up from germline, CDR1 is DFQATT and CDR2 is SNEGSKA (reference sequence). The CDR3 spans 13 residues. CDR3 nucleotides: TGCAGTGCTAGAGATCACTCCACCGGGGATCTGTTTTTT. Protein product: CSARDHSTGDLFF.

This clone was observed many times. This sequence joins TRBV20-1 and TRBJ2-1; 10 positions match TRBD2. Germline V CDR1 and CDR2: DFQATT, SNEGSKA (reference sequence). The trim removed 8 bases at V and 6 bases at J, leaving 10 bases unmatched. This CDR3 is 14 amino acids long. CDR3 nucleotide sequence: TGCAGTTCCGTACTAGCGGGGTTCCGCAATGAGCAGTTCTTC. As protein: CSSVLAGFRNEQFF.

The chain joins TRBV6-1 to TRBJ1-4, with 8 bases identical to TRBD1. Looked up from germline, CDR1 is MNHNS and CDR2 is SASEGT. The CDR3 is 14 amino acids. V lost 7 bases and J lost 5; bases outside the gene matches: 6. CDR3 region: CASNWGDRNEKLFF. The DNA of the CDR3 is TGTGCCAGCAACTGGGGGGACAGGAATGAAAAACTGTTTTTT.

The count of this clone is one. This CDR3 reads CSARGGTSGYTGELFF. The DNA of the CDR3 is TGCAGTGCTAGGGGCGGGACTAGCGGATACACCGGGGAGCTGTTTTTT. This chain joins TRBV20-1 and TRBJ2-2; 11 bases line up with TRBD2. With 3 bases clipped from V and 3 bases from J, the junction kept 6 bases outside the gene matches. CDR3 length: 16 amino acids. Germline values: CDR1 DFQATT, CDR2 SNEGSKA (reference sequence).

The chain has TRBV27 and TRBJ2-1; 7 bases fit TRBD1. The ends lost 7 bases at V and 7 bases at J; junction bases unmatched: 13. CDR3 length: 15 amino acids. The V gene's germline CDR1 is MNHEY and CDR2 SMNVEV (reference sequence). CDR3 sequence: CASIPLGTAENEQFF. CDR3 in DNA: TGTGCCAGCATACCTCTCGGGACAGCGGAAAATGAGCAGTTCTTC.

This clone showed up many times. The chain joins TRBV6-2 or TRBV6-3 to TRBJ2-7, with 8 bases that match TRBD1. Looked up from germline, CDR1 is MNHEY and CDR2 is SVGEGT. The CDR3 has 14 residues. V gave up 4 bases and J gave up 6 bases; unmatched junction bases: 8. The CDR3 spells CASSSGQGTSEQYF. CDR3 in DNA: TGTGCCAGCAGTTCTGGACAGGGAACCTCCGAGCAGTACTTC.

This clone was counted at least ten times. The chain is built from TRBV6-2 or TRBV6-3 and TRBJ1-5; D remains ambiguous. This CDR3 has 12 residues. V was clipped by 2 bases and J by 6 bases, with 5 bases between them. CDR1 and CDR2 from the germline V gene are MNHEY and SVGEGT. The DNA for the CDR3 is TGTGCCAGCAGTTACGTGGGTCAGCCCCAGCATTTT. This gives the protein CASSYVGQPQHF.

This clone was picked up many times. V and J are TRBV20-1 and TRBJ2-3; D tentatively fits TRBD1 or TRBD2 (6 bases each). Germline V gene data show CDR1 as DFQATT and CDR2 as SNEGSKA (reference sequence). Trimming left V 6 bases short and J 0 bases short, with 16 bases between. The CDR3 consists of 15 residues. CDR3 residues: CSAPKGGRSTDTQYF. In nucleotides, the CDR3 is TGCAGTGCGCCCAAGGGGGGACGTAGCACAGATACGCAGTATTTT.

This clone was seen ten or more times. Distinct nucleotide sequences in the sample also encode this CDR3. The chain employs TRBV19 and TRBJ2-7, with 9 bases matching TRBD1. The CDR3 runs 14 residues. Germline V gene lookup returns CDR1 LNHDA and CDR2 SQIVND (reference sequence). V lost 8 bases, J lost 3 bases, and 8 bases stayed unmatched. For the CDR3, the DNA is TGTGCCAGTGCGTTGGACAGGGGTGGCTACGAGCAGTACTTC. Protein sequence: CASALDRGGYEQYF.

This clone has at least ten counts. The CDR3 reads CASSEPSDSYNEQFF. CDR3 bases: TGTGCCAGCAGTGAACCGTCGGACAGTTACAATGAGCAGTTCTTC. The genes are TRBV2 and TRBJ2-1; a possible D gene is TRBD1 (6 bases). The germline gives CDR1 SNHLY, CDR2 FYNNEI. V was cut by 2 bases and J by 4 bases, with 12 bases left in between. The length of the CDR3 is 15 residues.